This T cell receptor beta chain was captured by sequencing in a study of T cell responses to AZD1222 COVID-19 vaccine. Concerning this clone itself: Its antigen remains unknown.

General study findings and limits: Vaccine-related CD4 TCRs covered spike, predominating at 160-218 and 743-854.

From germline, CDR1 is MNHEY and CDR2 SMNVEV (reference sequence). This CDR3 has 15 amino acids. With 3 bases clipped from V and 8 bases from J, the junction kept 7 bases outside the gene matches. TCRdb's table, derived via immunoSEQ multiplex PCR, lists solely in-frame clones and lacks some. This sample carries 90,000 to 120,000 clones, about nine tenths of them seen once, and the ten largest clones take around 4.4%. The specimen comprised peripheral blood, sampled on day 0 of AZD1222 vaccination. The receptor comes from an adult in good health. The chain is built from TRBV27 and TRBJ2-1; 10 bases are shared with TRBD2. The CDR3 DNA sequence: TGTGCCAGCAGTTTTGTGGCTAGCGGGAGTGATGAGCAGTTCTTC. The encoded protein is CASSFVASGSDEQFF.